These 25 T cell receptor beta chains came from one sample sequenced in a study of shared clonotypes between healthy human individuals. The method was immunoSEQ multiplex PCR; TCRdb's version includes in-frame clones alone and lacks a portion of them. The data hold around 550,000 clones, with roughly 95% observed a single time. Material: naive CD4+ T cells sorted from blood. The subset here: CD45RA+ positively selected. The receptor set was obtained from a woman younger than 45 in good health.

The chain combines TRBV7-8 with TRBJ2-3, with TRBD2 matching 7 bases. The CDR3 covers 16 residues. CDR1 is SGHVS and CDR2 is FQNEAQ in the germline V gene. With 1 base clipped from V and 3 bases from J, the junction kept 7 bases outside the gene matches. The CDR3 DNA is TGTGCCAGCAGCTTAGGTGTTACTAGCGATACAGATACGCAGTATTTT. It specifies CASSLGVTSDTDTQYF.

This chain links TRBV11-1 with TRBJ1-4; 7 bases map to TRBD1. Germline V gene lookup returns CDR1 SGHAT and CDR2 FQDESV (reference sequence). This CDR3 contains 15 residues. Germline trimming cut 5 bases from V and 4 bases from J; bases unmatched to any gene: 7. The CDR3 DNA reads as TGTGCCAGCAGCGAGCCCCGGGACAGTAATGAAAAACTGTTTTTT. The encoded protein is CASSEPRDSNEKLFF.

The rearrangement uses TRBV27 and TRBJ1-2; D gene unclear. The CDR3 has 14 residues. The germline V gene has CDR1 MNHEY and CDR2 SMNVEV (reference sequence). V was pared by 3 bases and J by 3 bases, with 11 bases between. The CDR3 loop is CASSFVPGDYGYTF. The DNA for the CDR3 is TGTGCCAGCAGTTTTGTGCCAGGAGACTATGGCTACACCTTC.

The chain combines TRBV19 with TRBJ2-7, with D hard to call. This CDR3 has 12 amino acids. Per germline, CDR1 LNHDA and CDR2 SQIVND (reference sequence). V was trimmed by 2 bases and J by 4 bases, leaving 6 bases between them. CDR3: CASSIHGYEQYF. The CDR3, as DNA: TGTGCCAGTAGTATACACGGATACGAGCAGTACTTC.

This clone came up once. The J gene is TRBJ2-1, the V gene TRBV6-1; 12 nucleotides agree with TRBD2. The CDR3 runs 17 residues. V dropped 0 bases and J dropped 3; count of bases not matched to a gene: 3. Germline V gene data show CDR1 as MNHNS and CDR2 as SASEGT. CDR3 sequence (DNA): TGTGCCAGCAGTGAAGCCCTGACTAGCGGGAGCTACAATGAGCAGTTCTTC. It codes for CASSEALTSGSYNEQFF.

This sequence joins TRBV28 and TRBJ2-5; the match to TRBD2 covers 7 bases. From germline, CDR1 is MDHEN and CDR2 SYDVKM. J was trimmed by 3 bases and V by 2 bases; bases with no gene match: 6. This CDR3 has 15 residues. The CDR3 loop is CASSLGGGRKETQYF. CDR3 DNA sequence: TGTGCCAGCAGTTTAGGGGGAGGGCGGAAAGAGACCCAGTACTTC.

The rearrangement uses TRBV7-3 and TRBJ1-1; TRBD1 aligns across 7 bases. The CDR3 covers 14 residues. Trimming took 3 bases from V and 5 from J; bases not matched to a gene: 6. CDR1 is SGHTA, CDR2 FQGTGA, per germline. CDR3 region: CASSLQPGQTEAFF. DNA for the CDR3: TGTGCCAGCAGCTTGCAACCGGGACAGACTGAAGCTTTCTTT.

This chain connects TRBV4-1 to TRBJ1-2; a weak D match, TRBD1 (6 bases). CDR1 is MGHRA and CDR2 is YSYEKL in the germline V gene. Trimming shortened V by 3 bases and J by 7 bases, and 21 bases separated the two germline ends. The CDR3 covers 16 residues. The CDR3 DNA follows: TGCGCCAGCAGCCAGGGTTTGTATGTAATCAGGGGTGGCTACACCTTC. Its protein is CASSQGLYVIRGGYTF.

The rearrangement links TRBV27 to TRBJ2-6; the match to TRBD1 covers 7 bases. Per the germline V gene, CDR1 is MNHEY and CDR2 is SMNVEV (reference sequence). CDR3 size: 16 residues. The J segment lost 2 bases and the V segment lost 5 bases, leaving 6 bases of the junction unmatched. The CDR3 region has the DNA TGTGCCAGCAGTCATCAGGGGGTGACTGGGGCCAACGTCCTGACTTTC. Its protein product is CASSHQGVTGANVLTF.

Remarks on this clone: At one of its ends the junction is not consistent with the germline gene, which may arise from a read error. The V and J genes are TRBV29-1 and TRBJ2-5; D perhaps matches TRBD2 (5 bases). The V gene's germline CDR1 is SQVTM and CDR2 ANQGSEA. The CDR3 contains 12 residues. For the CDR3, the DNA is TGCAGCTTTGATACTAGCCAAGAGACCCAGTACTTC. This encodes CSFDTSQETQYF.

V gene TRBV6-5 combines with J gene TRBJ2-7; D may be TRBD1 (5 bases). The CDR3 sequence is 11 residues long. Trimming shortened V by 6 bases and J by 8 bases, and 11 bases separated the two germline ends. Germline CDR1 and CDR2: MNHEY and SVGAGI. The CDR3 is CASRQVGQQYF. CDR3 coding DNA: TGTGCCAGCAGGCAGGTGGGGCAGCAGTACTTC.

The chain couples TRBV29-1 to TRBJ2-7; D not certain. Trimming took off 3 bases at V and 6 bases at J, with 12 bases between the two ends. The CDR3 is 12 amino acids. Germline values: CDR1 SQVTM, CDR2 ANQGSEA. CDR3 nucleotides: TGCAGCGTTGATACGGGTGTGGGCGAGCAGTACTTC. It is translated as CSVDTGVGEQYF.

The rearrangement links TRBV13 to TRBJ2-1; 7 positions match TRBD2. Per the germline V gene, CDR1 is PRHDT and CDR2 is FYEKMQ (reference sequence). The trim removed 1 base at V and 5 bases at J, leaving 5 bases unmatched. This CDR3 contains 15 residues. The CDR3 sequence: CASSLAGGSDNEQFF. CDR3 nucleotide sequence: TGTGCCAGCAGCTTAGCGGGCGGGAGCGACAATGAGCAGTTCTTC.

The gene calls are TRBV19 and TRBJ2-1; 7 bases line up with TRBD2. Germline CDR1 and CDR2: LNHDA and SQIVND (reference sequence). V was pared by 5 bases and J by 7 bases, with 20 bases of the junction left unmatched. This CDR3 is built from 18 residues. The DNA of the CDR3 is TGTGCCAGTAGTCCCGGCCGTTGGGCTAGCGGAGAAGGGAATGAGCAGTTCTTC. Translated, it gives CASSPGRWASGEGNEQFF.

The gene calls are TRBV7-9 and TRBJ2-5, with D unresolved. V lost 0 bases to trimming and J lost 1 base, with 9 bases between them. The germline gives CDR1 SEHNR, CDR2 FQNEAQ (reference sequence). CDR3 length: 15 residues. The CDR3 DNA reads TGTGCCAGCAGCTTAGCCGGCAGCATCCAAGAGACCCAGTACTTC. It encodes CASSLAGSIQETQYF.

The chain is built from TRBV4-1 and TRBJ2-1; 7 bases agree with TRBD2. V dropped 7 bases and J dropped 5; count of bases not matched to a gene: 8. The CDR3 is 14 residues long. Looked up from germline, CDR1 is MGHRA and CDR2 is YSYEKL. DNA for the CDR3: TGCGCCAGCACCCGGACTAGTACAAACAATGAGCAGTTCTTC. It translates to CASTRTSTNNEQFF.

This sequence joins TRBV5-4 and TRBJ2-1, with 9 bases identical to TRBD2. With 0 bases clipped from V and 6 bases from J, the junction kept 4 bases outside the gene matches. CDR1 and CDR2 (germline): SGHNT, YYREEE (reference sequence). This CDR3 comprises 15 residues. The CDR3 region is CASSLDLAGLNEQFF. The CDR3 DNA reads TGTGCCAGCAGCTTGGATCTAGCGGGACTCAATGAGCAGTTCTTC.

Only one count was recorded for this clone. The chain uses TRBV28 and TRBJ2-3, with D perhaps matching TRBD1 (7 bases). CDR1 is MDHEN, CDR2 SYDVKM, per germline. The ends were cut back, 6 bases at V and 3 bases at J, with 22 bases in the middle. The length of the CDR3 is 17 residues. CDR3 sequence (DNA): TGTGCCAGCAGAGTTTTGGTTCCGCGGGACAGTACAGATACGCAGTATTTT. Its translation: CASRVLVPRDSTDTQYF. The variable domain in full, completed from reference TRBV28 and TRBJ2-3, reads DVKVTQSSRYLVKRTGEKVFLECVQDMDHENMFWYRQDPGLGLRLIYFSYDVKMKEKGDIPEGYSVSREKKERFSLILESASTNQTSMYLCASRVLVPRDSTDTQYFGPGTRLTVL.

This chain connects TRBV5-1 to TRBJ1-1; D may be TRBD1 (5 bases). Germline assignment: CDR1 SGHRS and CDR2 YFSETQ. Trimming removed 2 bases at V and 1 base at J, with 9 bases between. The CDR3 consists of 14 residues. CDR3 in amino acids: CASSFGASNTEAFF. CDR3 nucleotide sequence: TGCGCCAGCAGCTTCGGGGCGTCGAACACTGAAGCTTTCTTT.

This chain links TRBV18 with TRBJ2-7, with D uncertain. Per the germline V gene, CDR1 is KGHSH and CDR2 is LQKENI. The CDR3 sequence is 15 residues long. The V gene lost 3 bases and the J gene lost 8 bases, with 20 bases spanning the gap. The CDR3 region is CASSPDDMTILQQYF. The CDR3 region has the DNA TGTGCCAGCTCACCCGATGACATGACCATCCTCCAGCAGTACTTC.

The V gene is TRBV28, the J gene TRBJ2-5; 9 bases match TRBD1. This CDR3 is 17 amino acids long. Germline V lookup: CDR1 MDHEN, CDR2 SYDVKM. V lost 5 bases, J lost 5 bases, and 15 bases stayed unmatched. CDR3 coding DNA: TGTGCCAGCAGTACGTTGGGACAGGGTTTGGTCGGCGAGACCCAGTACTTC. Amino acids: CASSTLGQGLVGETQYF.

This chain links TRBV6-6 with TRBJ2-3; 13 positions match TRBD2. Germline trimming cut 5 bases from V and 3 bases from J; bases unmatched to any gene: 5. This CDR3 has 16 amino acids. From germline, CDR1 is MNHNY and CDR2 SVGAGI (reference sequence). CDR3 sequence (DNA): TGTGCCAGCAGTGGACTAGCGGGAGTACGAACAGATACGCAGTATTTT. It specifies CASSGLAGVRTDTQYF.

This clone was detected only once. The V and J genes are TRBV18 and TRBJ2-1; D is possibly TRBD1 (6 bases). This CDR3 comprises 16 residues. The V end was cut by 3 bases, the J end by 1 base, with 13 bases between. The germline V gene has CDR1 KGHSH and CDR2 LQKENI. CDR3: CASSPSRGLSYNEQFF. The CDR3 DNA is TGTGCCAGCTCACCTAGCAGGGGTTTGTCCTACAATGAGCAGTTCTTC. Drawing the rest from reference TRBV18 and TRBJ2-1, the complete variable domain is NAGVMQNPRHLVRRRGQEARLRCSPMKGHSHVYWYRQLPEEGLKFMVYLQKENIIDESGMPKERFSAEFPKEGPSILRIQQVVRGDSAAYFCASSPSRGLSYNEQFFGPGTRLTVL.

This clone has a single count. The chain couples TRBV5-1 to TRBJ2-3; possibly TRBD2 for D (5 bases). Germline V gives CDR1 SGHRS, CDR2 YFSETQ. This CDR3 has 16 residues. Trimming removed 2 bases at V and 0 bases at J, with 13 bases between. CDR3 sequence: CASSFPYRGSTDTQYF. CDR3 coding DNA: TGCGCCAGCAGCTTCCCCTATCGGGGTAGCACAGATACGCAGTATTTT.

CDR3 nucleotides: TGTGCCAGCAGCCCCCAACGGGAAAACTATGGCTACACCTTC. Translating gives CASSPQRENYGYTF. V and J are TRBV7-9 and TRBJ1-2, with D uncertain. The CDR3 length is 14 residues. Per the germline V gene, CDR1 is SEHNR and CDR2 is FQNEAQ (reference sequence). V lost 5 bases to trimming and J lost 2 bases, with 12 bases between them.